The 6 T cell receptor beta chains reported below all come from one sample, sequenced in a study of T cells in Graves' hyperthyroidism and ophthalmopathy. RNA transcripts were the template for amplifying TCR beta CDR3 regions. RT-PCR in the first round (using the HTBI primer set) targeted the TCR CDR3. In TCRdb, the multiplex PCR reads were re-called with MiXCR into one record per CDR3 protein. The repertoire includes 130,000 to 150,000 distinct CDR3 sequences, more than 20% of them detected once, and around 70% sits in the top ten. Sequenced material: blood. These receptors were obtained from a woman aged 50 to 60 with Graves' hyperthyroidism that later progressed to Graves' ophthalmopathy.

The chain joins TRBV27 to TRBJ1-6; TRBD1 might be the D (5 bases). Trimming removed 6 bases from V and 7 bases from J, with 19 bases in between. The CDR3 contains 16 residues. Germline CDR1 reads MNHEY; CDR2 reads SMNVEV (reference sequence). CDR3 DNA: TGTGCCAGCAGAACGAAGGGGCGCAACTCAAATTCACCCCTCCACTTT. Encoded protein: CASRTKGRNSNSPLHF.

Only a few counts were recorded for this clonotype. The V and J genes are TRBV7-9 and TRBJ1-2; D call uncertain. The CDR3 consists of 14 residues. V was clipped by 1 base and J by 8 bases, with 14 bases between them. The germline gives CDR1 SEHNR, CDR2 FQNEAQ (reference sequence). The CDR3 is CASSLDFDPLGYTF. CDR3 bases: TGTGCCAGCAGCTTAGATTTTGATCCCTTGGGCTACACCTTC.

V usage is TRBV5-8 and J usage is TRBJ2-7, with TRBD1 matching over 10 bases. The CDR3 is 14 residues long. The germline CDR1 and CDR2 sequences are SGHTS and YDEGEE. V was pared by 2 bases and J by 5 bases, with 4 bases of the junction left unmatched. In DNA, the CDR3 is TGTGCCAGCAGCTTCGGGACAGGGGACCACGAGCAGTACTTC. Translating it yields CASSFGTGDHEQYF.

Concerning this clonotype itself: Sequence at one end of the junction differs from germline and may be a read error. The CDR3 loop reads CANSSGGAGLSYEQYF. Here the CDR3 DNA reads TGTGCCAACAGCTCGGGGGGCGCAGGGCTTTCCTACGAGCAGTACTTC. This rearrangement joins TRBV5-5 to TRBJ2-7; weak D call: TRBD2 (7 bases). Germline CDR1 and CDR2: SGHKS and YYEKEE (reference sequence). This CDR3 contains 16 residues.

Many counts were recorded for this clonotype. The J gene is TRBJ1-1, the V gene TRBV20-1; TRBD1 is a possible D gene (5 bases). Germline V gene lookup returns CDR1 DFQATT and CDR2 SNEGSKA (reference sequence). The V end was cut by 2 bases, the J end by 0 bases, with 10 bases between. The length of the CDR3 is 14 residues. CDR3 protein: CSARFGAMNTEAFF. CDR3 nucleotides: TGCAGTGCTAGATTCGGGGCCATGAACACTGAAGCTTTCTTT.

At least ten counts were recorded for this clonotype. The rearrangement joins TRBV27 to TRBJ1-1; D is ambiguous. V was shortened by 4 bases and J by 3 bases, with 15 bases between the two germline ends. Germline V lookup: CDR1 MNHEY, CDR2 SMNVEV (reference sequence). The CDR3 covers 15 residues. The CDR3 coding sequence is TGTGCCAGCAGTTCGGGAAGAAAGGTGGACACTGAAGCTTTCTTT. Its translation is CASSSGRKVDTEAFF.